This record covers a single T cell receptor beta chain. Antigen unknown. Together with a sample-barcoded 5' primer, a J-beta primer mix was included in a second PCR lasting roughly 6 to 12 cycles. Carrying 12 random nucleotides, a template-switch adaptor labeled each individual cDNA molecule. TCRdb re-derived calls from the 5' RACE reads in MiXCR, one entry per CDR3 protein. Of 890,000 or so distinct CDR3 sequences listed, approximately 67% are singletons. Samples each had at least 6 micrograms of total RNA extracted. These data come from a study of blood T cells in healthy people across ages. General study findings and limits: Naive and antigen-experienced cells could not be conclusively compared, given unsorted PBMCs.

V lost 0 bases to trimming and J lost 0 bases, with 18 bases between them. Per the germline V gene, CDR1 is ENHRY and CDR2 is SYGVKD. This CDR3 is 20 amino acids long. The specimen sequenced was blood. The V call is TRBV10-3, the J call TRBJ2-6; D unresolved. This TCR came from a man between 25 and 39 years old in good health. The CDR3 reads CAISESNRPQTLSGANVLTF. For the CDR3, the DNA is TGTGCCATCAGTGAGTCGAATCGTCCACAGACCCTCTCTGGGGCCAACGTCCTGACTTTC.